These 18 T cell receptor beta chains were all obtained from the same sample, sequenced in a study of beta chain features in type 1 diabetes. Every bit of the isolated RNA underwent reverse transcription, so sequencing read expressed TCRB transcripts. Data came from immunoSEQ multiplex PCR; TCRdb stores just in-frame clones and leaves some out. This table has 150,000 or so clones, roughly 50% appearing once. The specimen was Tregs from blood. These receptors were taken from a man aged 18 to 29 in good health.

The sample holds a few counts of this clone. The chain combines TRBV29-1 with TRBJ1-1; a weak D match, TRBD1 (6 bases). The ends were cut back, 7 bases at V and 6 bases at J, with 15 bases in the middle. CDR1 is SQVTM, CDR2 ANQGSEA, per germline. The CDR3 covers 12 residues. DNA of the CDR3: TGCAGCGCCCGACAGGTCGTATCTGAAGCTTTCTTT. It translates to CSARQVVSEAFF.

The V gene is TRBV7-2, the J gene TRBJ2-6; TRBD1 might be the D (7 bases). The CDR3 runs 17 residues. Germline-derived CDR1 and CDR2 are SGHTA and FQGNSA. Between the trimmed V and J ends, which lost 6 bases and 2 bases, there was a span of 17 bases. In nucleotides, the CDR3 is TGTGCCAGCAGGAGGCAGGGGGGCTTTACTGGGGCCAACGTCCTGACTTTC. It is translated as CASRRQGGFTGANVLTF.

The V and J genes are TRBV11-1 and TRBJ2-5; tentatively, D is TRBD2 (6 bases). Looked up from germline, CDR1 is SGHAT and CDR2 is FQDESV (reference sequence). This CDR3 contains 13 residues. Trimming took 4 bases from V and 3 from J, leaving 9 bases between them. The CDR3 here is CASSSPGEETQYF. The CDR3, as DNA: TGTGCCAGCAGCTCTCCGGGAGAAGAGACCCAGTACTTC.

This clone was detected only a few times. This chain uses TRBV5-1 with TRBJ2-7; D is possibly TRBD1 (5 bases). The CDR3 runs 15 residues. The V gene's germline CDR1 is SGHRS and CDR2 YFSETQ. V gave up 0 bases and J gave up 5 bases, with 15 bases separating them. The DNA for the CDR3 is TGCGCCAGCAGCTTGGCTCTTTCAGGGTCCCACGAGCAGTACTTC. It encodes CASSLALSGSHEQYF.

About this clone: Other DNA variants within this sample encode the same CDR3. V usage is TRBV19 and J usage is TRBJ2-3; D possibly corresponds to TRBD2 (6 bases). This CDR3 is built from 12 residues. V was shortened by 4 bases and J by 6 bases, with 8 bases between the two germline ends. Germline lookup yields CDR1 LNHDA and CDR2 SQIVND (reference sequence). This chain's CDR3 is CASSTLADTQYF. CDR3 bases: TGTGCCAGTAGTACCCTAGCGGATACGCAGTATTTT. Together with reference TRBV19 and TRBJ2-3, the CDR3 gives the full variable domain: DGGITQSPKYLFRKEGQNVTLSCEQNLNHDAMYWYRQDPGQGLRLIYYSQIVNDFQKGDIAEGYSVSREKKESFPLTVTSAQKNPTAFYLCASSTLADTQYFGPGTRLTVL.

The rearrangement uses TRBV5-1 and TRBJ2-1; TRBD2 agrees at 9 bases. Per the germline V gene, CDR1 is SGHRS and CDR2 is YFSETQ. V lost 4 bases to trimming and J lost 10 bases; unmatched junction nucleotides: 12. The length of the CDR3 is 15 residues. In nucleotides, the CDR3 is TGCGCCAGCAGCACGTGGACTAGCGACCTCATCGAGCAGTTCTTC. It yields the protein CASSTWTSDLIEQFF.

The chain is built from TRBV19 and TRBJ1-5; TRBD1 might be the D (6 bases). Trimming pared 6 bases from V and 6 bases from J, leaving 12 bases between. The CDR3 is 13 amino acids. CDR1 and CDR2 (germline): LNHDA, SQIVND (reference sequence). The DNA for the CDR3 is TGTGCCAGTAGCAGGGGTTTTGGTCAGCCCCAGCATTTT. Protein product: CASSRGFGQPQHF.

This clone appeared a few times. The chain is built from TRBV29-1 and TRBJ2-1; TRBD1 matches 9 bases. The CDR3 is 13 residues long. Germline assignment: CDR1 SQVTM and CDR2 ANQGSEA. Trimming took 0 bases from V and 9 from J; bases not matched to a gene: 3. The CDR3 region is CSVEENRGPEQFF. CDR3 DNA sequence: TGCAGCGTTGAAGAGAACAGGGGGCCTGAGCAGTTCTTC.

The chain recombines TRBV7-2 with TRBJ2-7, with D perhaps matching TRBD1 (6 bases). V shed 0 bases and J shed 9 bases, with 9 bases lying between them. The CDR3 runs to 12 residues. Germline CDR1 and CDR2: SGHTA and FQGNSA. CDR3 region: CASSLAGGRQYF. In DNA, the CDR3 is TGTGCCAGCAGCTTAGCTGGGGGCCGGCAGTACTTC.

The rearrangement uses TRBV28 and TRBJ2-2, with D unclear. V was pared by 9 bases and J by 5 bases, with 13 bases between. The CDR3 is made up of 13 amino acids. Germline V gene data show CDR1 as MDHEN and CDR2 as SYDVKM. The CDR3 loop reads CASNPGFTGELFF. For the CDR3, the DNA is TGTGCCAGTAACCCCGGGTTTACCGGGGAGCTGTTTTTT.

The chain has TRBV5-4 and TRBJ2-7, with 15 bases aligning to TRBD2. CDR1 and CDR2 from the germline V gene are SGHNT and YYREEE (reference sequence). V gave up 4 bases and J gave up 6 bases; unmatched junction bases: 5. The CDR3 has 15 amino acids. CDR3 region: CASSRGLAGGIEQYF. CDR3 nucleotide sequence: TGTGCCAGCAGCAGAGGACTAGCGGGGGGGATCGAGCAGTACTTC.

CDR3 sequence reads: CSVSGTKETQYF. CDR3 coding DNA: TGCAGCGTTTCGGGAACTAAAGAGACCCAGTACTTC. The rearrangement joins TRBV29-1 to TRBJ2-5, with D possibly matching TRBD2 (5 bases). Germline assignment: CDR1 SQVTM and CDR2 ANQGSEA. V gave up 5 bases and J gave up 3 bases, with 10 bases separating them. The length of the CDR3 is 12 residues.

The chain has TRBV7-8 and TRBJ1-5; 9 bases agree with TRBD1. This CDR3 has 18 amino acids. The V segment lost 2 bases and the J segment 1 base; nucleotides outside the gene matches: 9. From germline, CDR1 is SGHVS and CDR2 FQNEAQ. CDR3 bases: TGTGCCAGCAGCTTATTGTTTTCCGGACAGGGGAGCAATCAGCCCCAGCATTTT. It translates to CASSLLFSGQGSNQPQHF.

V gene TRBV6-1 combines with J gene TRBJ1-2, with TRBD1 as a possible D gene (6 bases). V lost 10 bases and J 7 bases, leaving 19 bases between the germline ends. In germline, CDR1 is MNHNS, CDR2 SASEGT. CDR3 length: 13 amino acids. The CDR3 region is CANKGGGWGGYTF. CDR3 DNA sequence: TGTGCCAACAAAGGGGGGGGTTGGGGTGGCTACACCTTC.

V and J are TRBV5-1 and TRBJ2-3; possibly TRBD1 for D (6 bases). Trimming removed 6 bases from V and 3 bases from J, with 14 bases in between. CDR1 and CDR2 (germline): SGHRS, YFSETQ. This CDR3 is built from 14 residues. In nucleotides, the CDR3 is TGCGCCAGCAAAAGGACAGCTGGAACAGATACGCAGTATTTT. It encodes CASKRTAGTDTQYF.

The gene calls are TRBV6-1 and TRBJ1-6; 10 positions match TRBD1. The CDR3 is made up of 15 amino acids. Per the germline V gene, CDR1 is MNHNS and CDR2 is SASEGT. With V trimmed by 4 bases and J by 7 bases, 4 bases remained unmatched. The CDR3 region is CASSGRDRGNSPLHF. In nucleotides, the CDR3 is TGTGCCAGCAGTGGAAGGGACAGGGGAAATTCACCCCTCCACTTT.

The rearrangement links TRBV12-5 to TRBJ2-1; 11 bases line up with TRBD2. The CDR3 spans 19 residues. Trimming removed 0 bases from V and 5 bases from J; junction bases left unmatched: 12. Germline CDR1 LGHNT, CDR2 FRNRAP. In DNA, the CDR3 is TGTGCTAGTGGTTTGGTACGGGTAGCGGGAGGGCCTCACCACAATGAGCAGTTCTTC. It translates to CASGLVRVAGGPHHNEQFF.

The V and J genes are TRBV28 and TRBJ2-2; TRBD2 agrees at 7 bases. Losses at the gene ends were 8 bases for V and 4 bases for J; bases not matched to a gene: 13. CDR1 and CDR2 from the germline V gene are MDHEN and SYDVKM. The CDR3 has 16 amino acids. The CDR3 DNA follows: TGTGCCAGCCTCAGGAGCAGGGCGGGGGTCACCGGGGAGCTGTTTTTT. It is translated as CASLRSRAGVTGELFF.